This T cell receptor beta chain appears in the sequencing data of a study of T-cell memory formation after mild COVID-19. General study findings and limits: While clones contracting from day 15 to 85 were balanced between CD4 and CD8, later expanders leaned CD4+.

This clonotype was counted ten times or more. The antigen is undetermined. The CDR3 covers 13 residues. V was clipped by 7 bases and J by 4 bases, with 13 bases between them. From germline, CDR1 is SNHLY and CDR2 FYNNEI. One entry per CDR3 protein, called by TCRdb with MiXCR from the 5' RACE reads. The repertoire holds about 190,000 distinct CDR3 sequences, with roughly 23% as singletons. The material sequenced was PBMCs or a T cell subset sorted from them (not recorded which). The receptor was isolated from an adult woman who had mild COVID-19 (a few samples of this study predate the infection). Cell type and time point are not known. The rearrangement links TRBV2 to TRBJ1-2; D remains ambiguous. The CDR3 sequence: CASNHALGYGYTF. CDR3 bases: TGTGCCAGCAACCATGCCCTAGGCTATGGCTACACCTTC.